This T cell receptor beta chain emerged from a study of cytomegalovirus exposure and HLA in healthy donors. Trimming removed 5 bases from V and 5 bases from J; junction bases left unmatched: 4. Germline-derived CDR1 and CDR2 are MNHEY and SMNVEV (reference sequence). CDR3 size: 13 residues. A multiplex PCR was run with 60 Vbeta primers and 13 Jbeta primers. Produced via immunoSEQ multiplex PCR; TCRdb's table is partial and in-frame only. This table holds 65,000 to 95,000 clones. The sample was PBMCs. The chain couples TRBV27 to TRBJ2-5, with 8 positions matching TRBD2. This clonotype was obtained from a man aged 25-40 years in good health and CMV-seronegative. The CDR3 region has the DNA TGTGCCAGCAGTAGCGGGGGTGTGGAGACCCAGTACTTC. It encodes CASSSGGVETQYF.